A selection of T cell receptor beta chains follows, all from one sample in a study of T cell responses to AZD1222 COVID-19 vaccine. Using immunoSEQ multiplex PCR, the repertoire was profiled, and TCRdb retains in-frame clones only, with some absent. There are fewer than 150,000 clones in the sample; almost 90% occur only once, and 1.5% to 2% lies in the top ten. The sequences come from peripheral blood, collected 28 days after the second AZD1222 dose. These receptors all come from an adult who received the AZD1222 COVID-19 vaccine. Each CDR3 is given with its conserved first and last residue. The D gene is left open where the match is weak. A clone size is listed for some rows: how often the clone was seen (once, few, many), or a class if it is expanded.

abundance	v_gene	j_gene	d_gene	CDR3aa	CDR3nt
-	TRBV6-5	TRBJ1-2	-	CASSRGQGEGGYTF	TGTGCCAGCAGCCGGGGGCAGGGTGAGGGTGGCTACACCTTC
-	TRBV12-3/TRBV12-4	TRBJ1-5	-	CASSLGQPQHF	TGTGCCAGCAGTTTAGGTCAGCCCCAGCATTTT
-	TRBV5-5	TRBJ2-1	-	CASSLEVRGRTVEQFF	TGTGCCAGCAGCTTGGAGGTCAGGGGACGGACCGTTGAGCAGTTCTTC
-	TRBV11-2	TRBJ1-6	-	CASSLERASGSPLHF	TGTGCCAGCAGCTTAGAGCGGGCATCAGGATCACCCCTCCACTTT
-	TRBV9	TRBJ2-4	-	CASSVRPDKNIQYF	TGTGCCAGCAGCGTTCGGCCGGACAAAAACATTCAGTACTTC
-	TRBV18	TRBJ1-5	-	CASSPDMRQPQHF	TGTGCCAGCTCACCAGATATGAGGCAGCCCCAGCATTTT
-	TRBV2	TRBJ2-1	-	CASLGLGSYNEQFF	TGTGCCAGCTTAGGACTCGGCTCCTACAATGAGCAGTTCTTC
-	TRBV30	TRBJ1-6	-	CVAQGPRVDSPLHF	TGTGTAGCCCAGGGACCCCGGGTCGATTCACCCCTCCACTTT
-	TRBV18	TRBJ1-1	TRBD1	CASSLQYRGSWSEAFF	TGTGCCAGCTCACTCCAATACAGGGGAAGTTGGTCTGAAGCTTTCTTT
-	TRBV13	TRBJ1-1	-	CASTIEGRMNTEAFF	TGTGCCAGCACCATAGAGGGCCGGATGAACACTGAAGCTTTCTTT
-	TRBV19	TRBJ1-1	-	CASTKWDTLNTEAFF	TGTGCCAGTACCAAGTGGGACACCTTGAACACTGAAGCTTTCTTT
-	TRBV11-2	TRBJ2-1	TRBD2	CASSAQLAGGSYNEQFF	TGTGCCAGCAGCGCCCAACTAGCGGGCGGCTCCTACAATGAGCAGTTCTTC
-	TRBV7-2	TRBJ1-5	-	CASSLESANQPQHF	TGTGCCAGCAGCTTAGAGAGTGCCAATCAGCCCCAGCATTTT
-	TRBV5-5	TRBJ2-6	-	CASSLAQGSSGANVLTF	TGTGCCAGCAGCTTGGCTCAGGGGAGCTCTGGGGCCAACGTCCTGACTTTC
-	TRBV15	TRBJ1-5	TRBD1	CATSRRQGALKQPQHF	TGTGCCACCAGTCGACGACAGGGGGCGTTGAAGCAGCCCCAGCATTTT
-	TRBV11-2	TRBJ1-1	-	CASSLAGSNTEAFF	TGTGCCAGCAGCTTGGCCGGGAGTAACACTGAAGCTTTCTTT
-	TRBV23-1	TRBJ1-5	-	CASSQADRLYNQPQHF	TGCGCCAGCAGTCAGGCGGACCGCCTGTACAATCAGCCCCAGCATTTT
-	TRBV9	TRBJ2-3	TRBD2	CASSVERGGDTQYF	TGTGCCAGCAGCGTAGAGCGGGGGGGCGATACGCAGTATTTT
-	TRBV24-1	TRBJ2-3	-	CATSDAPSTDTQYF	TGTGCCACCAGTGACGCCCCAAGCACAGATACGCAGTATTTT
-	TRBV5-1	TRBJ2-1	-	CASSSGSFSYNEQFF	TGCGCCAGCAGCTCCGGGTCCTTCTCTTACAATGAGCAGTTCTTC
-	TRBV11-2	TRBJ2-7	-	CAGAGEGSYEQYF	TGTGCCGGGGCAGGGGAGGGATCCTACGAGCAGTACTTC
-	TRBV13	TRBJ2-7	-	CASSLQGRYEQYF	TGTGCCAGCAGCTTACAGGGAAGGTACGAGCAGTACTTC
-	TRBV9	TRBJ1-4	-	CASSVDTSGEKLFF	TGTGCCAGCAGCGTAGATACCAGTGGGGAAAAACTGTTTTTT
-	TRBV5-1	TRBJ2-2	-	CASSLDGQRGTGELFF	TGCGCCAGCAGCTTGGACGGACAGAGGGGCACCGGGGAGCTGTTTTTT
-	TRBV6-5	TRBJ1-6	TRBD1	CASSQQGASNSPLHF	TGTGCCAGCAGCCAACAGGGGGCGAGTAATTCACCCCTCCACTTT
-	TRBV20-1	TRBJ2-2	-	CSAGAPGELFF	TGCAGTGCTGGAGCTCCCGGGGAGCTGTTTTTT
-	TRBV19	TRBJ2-1	TRBD1	CASSTIPRDRGLDEQFF	TGTGCCAGTAGTACCATCCCCCGGGACAGGGGGCTCGATGAGCAGTTCTTC
-	TRBV2	TRBJ1-3	-	CASSEWGMGSSGNTIYF	TGTGCCAGCAGTGAGTGGGGGATGGGGAGCTCTGGAAACACCATATATTTT
few	TRBV19	TRBJ2-5	-	CASKHRGGETQYF	TGTGCCAGTAAGCACAGGGGGGGAGAGACCCAGTACTTC
-	TRBV5-6	TRBJ2-5	-	CASSLGPQALQETQYF	TGTGCCAGCAGCTTGGGGCCCCAGGCCCTCCAAGAGACCCAGTACTTC
-	TRBV29-1	TRBJ1-1	-	CSVESIGVGSTEAFF	TGCAGCGTTGAATCTATTGGCGTCGGGAGCACTGAAGCTTTCTTT
-	TRBV3-1/TRBV3-2	TRBJ1-1	-	CASSFRDDTEAFF	TGTGCCAGCAGCTTTCGAGATGACACTGAAGCTTTCTTT
-	TRBV9	TRBJ2-5	-	CASSDGPNQETQYF	TGTGCCAGCAGCGACGGACCGAACCAAGAGACCCAGTACTTC
-	TRBV28	TRBJ1-6	-	CASNDPEGRNSPLHF	TGTGCCAGCAATGATCCTGAAGGTCGGAATTCACCCCTCCACTTT